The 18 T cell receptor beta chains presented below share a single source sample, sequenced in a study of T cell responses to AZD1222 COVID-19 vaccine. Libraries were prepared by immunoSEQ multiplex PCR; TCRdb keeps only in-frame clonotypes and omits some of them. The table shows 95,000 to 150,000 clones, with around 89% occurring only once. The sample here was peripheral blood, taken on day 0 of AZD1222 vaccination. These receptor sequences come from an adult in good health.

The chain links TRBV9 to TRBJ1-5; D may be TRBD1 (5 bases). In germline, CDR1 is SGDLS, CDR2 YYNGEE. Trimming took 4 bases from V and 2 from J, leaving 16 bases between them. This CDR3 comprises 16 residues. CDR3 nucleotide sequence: TGTGCCAGCAGCCCTACTCGGGGCGATCGCAATCAGCCCCAGCATTTT. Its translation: CASSPTRGDRNQPQHF.

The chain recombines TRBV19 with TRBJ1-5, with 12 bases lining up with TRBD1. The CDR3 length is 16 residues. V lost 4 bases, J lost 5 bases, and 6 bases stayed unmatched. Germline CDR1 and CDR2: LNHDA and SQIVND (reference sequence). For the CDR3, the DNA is TGTGCCAGTAGTAGTTGGGACAGGGGGCGGGATCAGCCCCAGCATTTT. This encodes CASSSWDRGRDQPQHF.

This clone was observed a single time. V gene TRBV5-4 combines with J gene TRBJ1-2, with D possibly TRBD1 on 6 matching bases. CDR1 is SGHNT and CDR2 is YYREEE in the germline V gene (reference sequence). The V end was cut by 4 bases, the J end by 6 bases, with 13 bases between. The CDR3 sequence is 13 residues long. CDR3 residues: CASSTPSGDGYTF. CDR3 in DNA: TGTGCCAGCAGCACCCCATCAGGGGATGGCTACACCTTC.

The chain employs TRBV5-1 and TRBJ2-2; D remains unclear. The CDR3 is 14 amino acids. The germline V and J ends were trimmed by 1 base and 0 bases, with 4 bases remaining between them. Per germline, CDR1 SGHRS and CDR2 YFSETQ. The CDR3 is CASSLIPNTGELFF. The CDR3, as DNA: TGCGCCAGCAGCTTGATACCGAACACCGGGGAGCTGTTTTTT.

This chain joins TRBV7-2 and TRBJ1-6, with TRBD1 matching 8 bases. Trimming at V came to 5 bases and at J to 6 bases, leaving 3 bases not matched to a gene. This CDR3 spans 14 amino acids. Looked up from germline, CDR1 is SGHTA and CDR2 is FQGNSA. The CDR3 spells CASSPGQANSPLHF. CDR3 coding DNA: TGTGCCAGCAGCCCGGGACAGGCTAATTCACCCCTCCACTTT.

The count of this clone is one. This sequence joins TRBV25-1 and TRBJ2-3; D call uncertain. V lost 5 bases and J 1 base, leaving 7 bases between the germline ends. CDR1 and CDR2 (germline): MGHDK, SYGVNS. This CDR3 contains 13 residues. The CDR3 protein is CASSLYGTDTQYF. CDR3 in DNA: TGTGCCAGCAGTTTGTATGGCACAGATACGCAGTATTTT.

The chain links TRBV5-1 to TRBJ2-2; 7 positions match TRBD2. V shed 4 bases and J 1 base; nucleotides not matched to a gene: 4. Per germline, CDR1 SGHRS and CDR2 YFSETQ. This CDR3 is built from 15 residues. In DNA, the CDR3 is TGCGCCAGCAGCGCGGGAGCGTGGAACACCGGGGAGCTGTTTTTT. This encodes CASSAGAWNTGELFF.

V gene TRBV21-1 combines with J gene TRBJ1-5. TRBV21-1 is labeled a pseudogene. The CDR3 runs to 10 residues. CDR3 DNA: TGTGCCAGCAGCCTTGTAGAGGGGCGTTTT. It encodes CASSLVEGRF.

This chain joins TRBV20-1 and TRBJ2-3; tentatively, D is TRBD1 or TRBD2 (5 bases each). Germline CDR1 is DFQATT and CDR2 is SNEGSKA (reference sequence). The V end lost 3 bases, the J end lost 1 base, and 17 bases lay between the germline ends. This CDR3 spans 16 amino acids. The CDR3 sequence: CSASGTQISGTDTQYF. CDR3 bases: TGCAGTGCTAGTGGGACGCAAATTTCTGGCACAGATACGCAGTATTTT.

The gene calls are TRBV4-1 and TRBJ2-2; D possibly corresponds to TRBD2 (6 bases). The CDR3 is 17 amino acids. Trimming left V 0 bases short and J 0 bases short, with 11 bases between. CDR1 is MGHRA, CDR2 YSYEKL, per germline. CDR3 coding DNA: TGCGCCAGCAGCCAAGATTTTGTAGCGGCGAACACCGGGGAGCTGTTTTTT. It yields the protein CASSQDFVAANTGELFF.

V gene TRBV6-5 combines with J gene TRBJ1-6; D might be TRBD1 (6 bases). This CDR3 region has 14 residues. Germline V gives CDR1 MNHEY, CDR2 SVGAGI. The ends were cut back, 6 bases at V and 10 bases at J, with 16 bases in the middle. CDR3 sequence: CASRPGQYESPLHF. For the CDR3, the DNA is TGTGCCAGCAGACCTGGACAGTACGAATCACCCCTCCACTTT.

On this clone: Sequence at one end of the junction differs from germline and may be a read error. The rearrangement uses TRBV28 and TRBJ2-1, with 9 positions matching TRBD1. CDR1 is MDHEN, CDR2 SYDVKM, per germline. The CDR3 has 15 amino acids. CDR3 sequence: CASSLGTGIANGQFF. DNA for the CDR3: TGTGCCAGCAGTTTAGGGACAGGGATTGCCAATGGGCAGTTCTTC. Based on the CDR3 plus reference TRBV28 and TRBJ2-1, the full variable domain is DVKVTQSSRYLVKRTGEKVFLECVQDMDHENMFWYRQDPGLGLRLIYFSYDVKMKEKGDIPEGYSVSREKKERFSLILESASTNQTSMYLCASSLGTGIANGQFFGPGTRLTVL.

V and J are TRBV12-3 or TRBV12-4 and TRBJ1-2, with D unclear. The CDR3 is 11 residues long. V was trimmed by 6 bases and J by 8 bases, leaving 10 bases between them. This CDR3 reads CASSRSRGYTF. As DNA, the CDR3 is TGTGCCAGCAGCCGTTCAAGGGGCTACACCTTC.

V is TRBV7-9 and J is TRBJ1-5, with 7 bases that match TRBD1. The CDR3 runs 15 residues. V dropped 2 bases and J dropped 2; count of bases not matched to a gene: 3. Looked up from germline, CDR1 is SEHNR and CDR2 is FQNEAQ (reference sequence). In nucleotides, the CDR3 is TGTGCCAGCAGCTTACAGGGGGATGGCAATCAGCCCCAGCATTTT. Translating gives CASSLQGDGNQPQHF. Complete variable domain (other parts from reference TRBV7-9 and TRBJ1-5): DTGVSQNPRHKITKRGQNVTFRCDPISEHNRLYWYRQTLGQGPEFLTYFQNEAQLEKSRLLSDRFSAERPKGSFSTLEIQRTEQGDSAMYLCASSLQGDGNQPQHFGDGTRLSIL.

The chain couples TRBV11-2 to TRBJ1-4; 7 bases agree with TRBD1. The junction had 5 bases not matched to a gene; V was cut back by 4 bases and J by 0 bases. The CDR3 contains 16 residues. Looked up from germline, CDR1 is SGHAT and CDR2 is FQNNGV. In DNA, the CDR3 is TGTGCCAGCAGCTCACTCAGGGGGGCAACTAATGAAAAACTGTTTTTT. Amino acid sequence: CASSSLRGATNEKLFF. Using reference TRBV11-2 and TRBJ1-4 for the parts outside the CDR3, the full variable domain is EAGVAQSPRYKIIEKRQSVAFWCNPISGHATLYWYQQILGQGPKLLIQFQNNGVVDDSQLPKDRFSAERLKGVDSTLKIQPAKLEDSAVYLCASSSLRGATNEKLFFGSGTQLSVL.

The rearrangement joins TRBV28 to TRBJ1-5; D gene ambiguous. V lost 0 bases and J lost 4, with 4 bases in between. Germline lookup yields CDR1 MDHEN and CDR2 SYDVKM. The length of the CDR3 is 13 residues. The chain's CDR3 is CASSLWSNQPQHF. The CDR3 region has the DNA TGTGCCAGCAGTTTATGGTCGAATCAGCCCCAGCATTTT.

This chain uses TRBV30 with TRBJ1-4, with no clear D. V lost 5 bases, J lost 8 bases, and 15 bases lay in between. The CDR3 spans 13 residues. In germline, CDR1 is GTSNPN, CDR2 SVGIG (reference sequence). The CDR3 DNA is TGTGCCTGGGGCCCGGATCTAAACGAAAAACTGTTTTTT. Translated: CAWGPDLNEKLFF.

CDR3: CAWSGRTGSEKLFF. For the CDR3, the DNA is TGTGCCTGGAGTGGCAGGACTGGTTCCGAAAAACTGTTTTTT. V is TRBV30 and J is TRBJ1-4; no reliable D call. Germline values: CDR1 GTSNPN, CDR2 SVGIG (reference sequence). V was trimmed by 1 base and J by 8 bases, leaving 14 bases between them. The CDR3 loop spans 14 amino acids. Variable domain in full (rest from reference TRBV30 and TRBJ1-4): SQTIHQWPATLVQPVGSPLSLECTVEGTSNPNLYWYRQAAGRGLQLLFYSVGIGQISSEVPQNLSASRPQDRQFILSSKKLLLSDSGFYLCAWSGRTGSEKLFFGSGTQLSVL.